A selection of T cell receptor beta chains follows, all from one sample in a study of cytomegalovirus exposure and HLA in healthy donors. Some clones are missing from TCRdb's copy, which holds only in-frame ones; the method was immunoSEQ multiplex PCR. Here the sample spans approximately 140,000 clones, more than 60% being singletons. Input material: PBMCs. The origin of the receptors is a female donor in good health and CMV-seronegative. CDR3s include the opening cysteine and the closing phenylalanine or tryptophan. A D gene is named only where the DNA matches it firmly. Rows give clone size only sometimes, using once, few, many, or a class for an expanded clone.

V	J	size	D	DNA	CDR3
TRBV7-2	TRBJ1-1	-	-	TGTGCCAGCAGCTTTAAGGGCAGGGGGAACACTGAAGCTTTCTTT	CASSFKGRGNTEAFF
TRBV30	TRBJ2-7	few	TRBD2	TGTGCCTATCGCCGGGAGGGCCGGGAGCAGTACTTC	CAYRREGREQYF
TRBV11-2	TRBJ2-1	once	TRBD2	TGTGCCAGCAGCTTAGGGCTAGCGGGAGGTCCTGACAATGAGCAGTTCTTC	CASSLGLAGGPDNEQFF
TRBV5-8	TRBJ1-5	-	TRBD1	TGTGCCAGCAGCTCAGGACAGGGTACGAATCAGCCCCAGCATTTT	CASSSGQGTNQPQHF
TRBV13	TRBJ1-1	-	-	TGTGCCAGCAGCTTAGTGTCAGGCGGAGAGGGAGCTTTCTTT	CASSLVSGGEGAFF
TRBV10-3	TRBJ2-1	-	TRBD2	TGTGCCATCAGTGAGACATCTAGCGGGGGGGTGTTCTTC	CAISETSSGGVFF
TRBV19	TRBJ1-4	-	-	TGTGCCAGTAGTATCTGGACAGTTGAAAAACTGTTTTTT	CASSIWTVEKLFF
TRBV7-2	TRBJ2-7	-	TRBD2	TGTGCCAGCAGCTTAGACGGGGCGGCCGGGAGGGTAGAGCAGTACTTC	CASSLDGAAGRVEQYF
TRBV14	TRBJ1-2	-	TRBD1	TGTGCCAGCAGCCCGCCTCGACAGGGGTTAGCCTATGGCTACACCTTC	CASSPPRQGLAYGYTF
TRBV18	TRBJ2-7	-	TRBD1	TGTGCCAGCTCACCACCTAATGGGGGACAGGGTACCTACGAGCAGTACTTC	CASSPPNGGQGTYEQYF
TRBV7-7	TRBJ2-1	-	TRBD1	TGTGCTAGCAGCTTCCGGGACAGGGGGCCAGATGAGCAGTTCTTC	CASSFRDRGPDEQFF
TRBV19	TRBJ2-7	-	-	TGTGCCAGTAGTAGTCAGTTCTCCTACGAGCAGTACTTC	CASSSQFSYEQYF
TRBV5-4	TRBJ1-1	-	-	TGTGCCAGCAGAAAGGGGGGGCGCCAGGACACTGAAGCTTTCTTT	CASRKGGRQDTEAFF
TRBV27	TRBJ2-2	few	TRBD2	TGTGCCAGCAGTCGCACTAGCGGGGGAAACACCGGGGAGCTGTTTTTT	CASSRTSGGNTGELFF
TRBV29-1	TRBJ2-7	-	TRBD2	TGCAGCGTGGGGGGGTGGGGGACCCCCTACGAGCAGTACTTC	CSVGGWGTPYEQYF
TRBV4-1	TRBJ1-1	-	-	TGCGCCAGCAGCCCCGGTCCCGGACAGCATCCACGCGAAGCTTTCTTT	CASSPGPGQHPREAFF
TRBV10-1	TRBJ2-3	-	-	TGCGCCAGCAGGCGGGGCGAGAGCACAGATACGCAGTATTTT	CASRRGESTDTQYF
TRBV6-1	TRBJ1-2	-	TRBD1	TGTGCCAGCGGGGATTACAGGGGGCCCCCCTATGGCTACACCTTC	CASGDYRGPPYGYTF
TRBV14	TRBJ2-1	-	TRBD2	TGTGCCAGCAGCCCCTTAGCGGGAGGCGGGAGCTATGAGCAGTTCTTC	CASSPLAGGGSYEQFF
TRBV11-3	TRBJ2-7	-	-	TGTGCCAGCAACCAGGGCCTTTTCTACGAGCAGTACTTC	CASNQGLFYEQYF
TRBV6-5	TRBJ1-3	few	-	TGTGCCAGCAGTTACTCATCCGGGACTGGAAACACCATATATTTT	CASSYSSGTGNTIYF
TRBV6-5	TRBJ1-1	-	-	TGTGCCAGCAGTCCCAGGGGATACGTGAACACTGAAGCTTTCTTT	CASSPRGYVNTEAFF
TRBV1	TRBJ1-5	-	-	TGCACCAGCAGCCAAGATTACAACGGACAGGGGTGCCCTTGTGGGGATCAGCCCCAGCATTTT	CTSSQDYNGQGCPCGDQPQHF
TRBV7-9	TRBJ1-2	-	TRBD1	TGTGCCAGCAGCATAGGGGACAGCCGGTACTATGGCTACACCTTC	CASSIGDSRYYGYTF
TRBV6-5	TRBJ2-7	few	TRBD1	TGTGCCAGCAGTTCCAGACGGGACAGGTTATCCGAGCAGTACTTC	CASSSRRDRLSEQYF
TRBV7-9	TRBJ2-2	-	-	TGTGCCAGCAGCTTACGGCAGGGGCACGGGGAGCTGTTTTTT	CASSLRQGHGELFF
TRBV15	TRBJ1-1	-	-	TGTGCCACCAGCAGAGACAGGGAGGAGTACACTGAAGCTTTCTTT	CATSRDREEYTEAFF
TRBV30	TRBJ1-1	-	-	TGTGCCTGGAGCCAGACAGGCACTGAAGCTTTCTTT	CAWSQTGTEAFF
TRBV6-5	TRBJ2-7	-	TRBD1	TGTGCCAGCAGTTGGGACAGATCCTACGAGCAGTACTTC	CASSWDRSYEQYF
TRBV19	TRBJ2-1	-	TRBD1	TGTGCCAGTATCTTACGGACAGGGAAAAACAATGAGCAGTTCTTC	CASILRTGKNNEQFF
TRBV15	TRBJ2-5	-	TRBD1	TGTGCCACCAGCCCGGGACAGGGAGGGGAGACCCAGTACTTC	CATSPGQGGETQYF
TRBV29-1	TRBJ2-6	-	-	TGCAGCGTTGGAACGGGGTTCTCTGGGGCCAACGTCCTGACTTTC	CSVGTGFSGANVLTF
TRBV2	TRBJ1-5	-	TRBD1	TGTGCCAGCAGCGCGGACAGGGGGAATCAGCCCCAGCATTTT	CASSADRGNQPQHF
TRBV19	TRBJ2-7	-	-	TGTGCCAGTAGTATAGATGACAGCTCAACCTCCTACGAGCAGTACTTC	CASSIDDSSTSYEQYF
TRBV19	TRBJ1-3	-	-	TGTGCCTCAGGTAGGGGCAACTCTGGAAACACCATATATTTT	CASGRGNSGNTIYF
TRBV9	TRBJ2-1	-	-	TGTGCCAGCAGCGTAGAAGGGGGCTCCTACAATGAGCAGTTCTTC	CASSVEGGSYNEQFF
TRBV29-1	TRBJ1-5	-	-	TGCAGCGTTTCGGGACACCCCAATCAGCCCCAGCATTTT	CSVSGHPNQPQHF
TRBV6-5	TRBJ1-5	few	TRBD1	TGTGCCAGTGGGACAGGAGATCAGCCCCAGCATTTT	CASGTGDQPQHF
TRBV9	TRBJ2-7	few	-	TGTGCCAGCAGCGCAGGGGCTAGGGAGCAGTACTTC	CASSAGAREQYF
TRBV11-3	TRBJ2-1	few	TRBD2	TGTGCCAGCAGCTTAGGAGGCCTAGCGGGGGGGGGTGAGCAGTTCTTC	CASSLGGLAGGGEQFF
TRBV25-1	TRBJ1-1	-	-	TGTGCCAGCAGAACAGGAGTGAACACTGAAGCTTTCTTT	CASRTGVNTEAFF
TRBV5-1	TRBJ2-5	-	TRBD1	TGCGCCAGCAGCTTGGAGGCAGGGGGAGAGACCCAGTACTTC	CASSLEAGGETQYF
TRBV27	TRBJ1-1	-	-	TGTGCCAGCAGTTCCCCCGGGGAGTGGACTGAAGCTTTCTTT	CASSSPGEWTEAFF
TRBV7-9	TRBJ1-5	few	TRBD1	TGTGCCAGCACGGCAGGGGGCAACGATCAGCCCCAGCATTTT	CASTAGGNDQPQHF
TRBV7-9	TRBJ1-1	-	-	TGTTCCAGCAGCCCTCCTTGGGAGGGCGAGAACACTGAAGCTTTCTTT	CSSSPPWEGENTEAFF
TRBV11-3	TRBJ2-7	-	-	TGTGCCAGCAGCTTAGTGGAGTTGCCTCCGAGGAAGCAGTACTTC	CASSLVELPPRKQYF
TRBV9	TRBJ2-7	-	-	TGTGCCAGCAGCGTAGCGGTAGGGGACTACGAGCAGTACTTC	CASSVAVGDYEQYF
TRBV5-1	TRBJ2-2	-	TRBD2	TGCGCCAGCAGCTTGGGACTAGCGGGAGGGCATAGCCCCGGGGAGCTGTTTTTT	CASSLGLAGGHSPGELFF
TRBV19	TRBJ2-3	-	-	TGTGCCAGTAGTAAAGGGCAGGGTACAGATACGCAGTATTTT	CASSKGQGTDTQYF
TRBV27	TRBJ2-7	-	-	TGTGCCAGCAGTTTGATCTCCGACAAGCCAGAGGAGCAGTACTTC	CASSLISDKPEEQYF
TRBV6-5	TRBJ2-7	-	TRBD1	TGTGCCAGCAGTTACTCGACGACAGGGCGAAGGTACGAGCAGTACTTC	CASSYSTTGRRYEQYF
TRBV27	TRBJ1-6	-	-	TGTGCCAGCTCAGGGTGGGAATCACCCCTCCACTTT	CASSGWESPLHF
TRBV7-9	TRBJ1-2	once	-	TGTGCCAGCAGCTCCTTACCTTTCGAGTTTGGCAGGGAAGGTGGCTACACCTTC	CASSSLPFEFGREGGYTF
TRBV14	TRBJ2-7	once	TRBD1	TGTGCCAGCAGCCCACAGCCCGGGACAGGACACTACGAGCAGTACTTC	CASSPQPGTGHYEQYF
TRBV5-1	TRBJ1-1	-	TRBD1	TGCGCCAGCAGCTTGGACAGGGGGGCATATGAAGCTTTCTTT	CASSLDRGAYEAFF
TRBV10-3	TRBJ1-1	few	TRBD1	TGTGCCATCAGTGACAGGGGGCACAACACTGAAGCTTTCTTT	CAISDRGHNTEAFF
TRBV6-1	TRBJ2-7	-	-	TGTGCCAGCAGTGAGGTGTCGAGCTACGAGCAGTACTTC	CASSEVSSYEQYF
TRBV5-8	TRBJ1-1	-	TRBD1	TGTGCCAGCAGCCAAGACTGGGGGCTGACAGGGAGAACTGAAGCTTTCTTT	CASSQDWGLTGRTEAFF
TRBV9	TRBJ2-1	-	-	TGTGCCAGCAGCCCCAGCAGGGGATTCGGCAATGAGCAGTTCTTC	CASSPSRGFGNEQFF
TRBV29-1	TRBJ1-4	-	TRBD1	TGCAGCGTGTACGACAGGGGGCGGACTAATGAAAAACTGTTTTTT	CSVYDRGRTNEKLFF